Shown below are 4 T cell receptor beta chains from a single sample sequenced in a study of human T cells and chemical hapten exposure. Specified time point: patch test 1, 2 weeks after DPC sensitization. Regarding treatment: therapeutic diphenylcyclopropenone sensitization with weekly scalp DPC. TCRdb reprocessed the RACE reads with MiXCR, giving one entry per CDR3 protein. Of around 77,000 distinct CDR3 sequences in the sample, 9.8% were seen once. The starting material was whole blood, obtained in connection with sensitization to the hapten diphenylcyclopropenone (DPC). The receptors here all came from a woman between 35 and 50 years old with alopecia areata. Some clones in this sample may be carry-over from other donors' samples.

This clonotype was seen at least ten times. The J gene is TRBJ2-1, the V gene TRBV2; maybe TRBD2 (7 bases). V lost 8 bases, J lost 8 bases, and 10 bases lay in between. The CDR3 sequence is 11 residues long. CDR1 and CDR2 from the germline V gene are SNHLY and FYNNEI. CDR3 sequence reads: CASWGGHEQFF. In nucleotides, the CDR3 is TGTGCCAGCTGGGGGGGCCATGAGCAGTTCTTC.

The sample holds a few counts of this clonotype. The chain joins TRBV6-5 to TRBJ2-7; possible D gene TRBD1, 5 bases. V was shortened by 0 bases and J by 7 bases, with 16 bases between the two germline ends. The CDR3 loop spans 15 amino acids. Germline-derived CDR1 and CDR2 are MNHEY and SVGAGI. The CDR3 sequence: CASSYSQSRVWEQYF. Written as DNA, the CDR3 is TGTGCCAGCAGTTACTCACAGAGCAGGGTTTGGGAGCAGTACTTC.

This clonotype has only a few counts. The chain has TRBV2 and TRBJ2-5; the match to TRBD2 covers 8 bases. V shed 7 bases, J shed 1 base, and the junction held 17 bases outside the gene matches. The CDR3 runs 18 residues. The germline V gene has CDR1 SNHLY and CDR2 FYNNEI. Written as DNA, the CDR3 is TGTGCCAGCACGACGGGGACTAGTTGGTCTCCCGTCCAAGAGACCCAGTACTTC. Translating it yields CASTTGTSWSPVQETQYF.

This clonotype was counted many times. The chain links TRBV6-1 to TRBJ2-3; the D call may be TRBD1 or TRBD2 (5 bases each). This CDR3 contains 14 residues. Germline V gene data show CDR1 as MNHNS and CDR2 as SASEGT. V lost 4 bases to trimming and J lost 7 bases, with 15 bases between them. CDR3 amino acids: CASSVTAGSYTQYF. The CDR3 DNA sequence: TGTGCCAGCAGTGTTACCGCAGGGAGCTATACGCAGTATTTT.